These 27 T cell receptor beta chains share one sample of origin, sequenced in a study of T cells after yellow fever vaccination. Each CDR3 protein gets one entry after TCRdb re-called the 5' RACE reads with MiXCR. The sample holds 450,000 to 600,000 distinct CDR3 sequences, about 13% seen once. Sequenced material: PBMCs, taken on the day of the yellow fever booster vaccination. The receptors stem from a man younger than 45 who received the YFV17D yellow fever vaccine.

The V gene is TRBV7-2, the J gene TRBJ2-6; 8 bases are shared with TRBD1. Germline V lookup: CDR1 SGHTA, CDR2 FQGNSA. The CDR3 contains 16 residues. Losses at the gene ends were 5 bases for V and 2 bases for J; bases not matched to a gene: 5. The CDR3 sequence is CASSEQGEAGANVLTF. The CDR3, as DNA: TGTGCCAGCAGCGAACAGGGGGAGGCTGGGGCCAACGTCCTGACTTTC.

This clonotype was found a few times. The chain joins TRBV6-5 to TRBJ1-5; no clear D gene. The germline V gene has CDR1 MNHEY and CDR2 SVGAGI. The CDR3 covers 16 residues. V was trimmed by 2 bases and J by 0 bases, leaving 11 bases between them. The DNA for the CDR3 is TGTGCCAGCAGTTACGTTTCGGGGAATAGCAATCAGCCCCAGCATTTT. Translated, it gives CASSYVSGNSNQPQHF.

This chain connects TRBV18 to TRBJ1-1; D not resolved. Germline V gene sequence: CDR1 KGHSH, CDR2 LQKENI. Trimming took 4 bases from V and 4 from J, leaving 13 bases between them. The CDR3 sequence is 14 residues long. The CDR3 DNA follows: TGTGCCAGCTCACAAAAAACCGAGGTCACTGAAGCTTTCTTT. Protein product: CASSQKTEVTEAFF.

This clonotype has more than one count but fewer than ten. This chain connects TRBV28 to TRBJ2-5; possible D gene TRBD2, 5 bases. V lost 6 bases to trimming and J lost 5 bases, with 16 bases between them. Germline values: CDR1 MDHEN, CDR2 SYDVKM. This CDR3 has 14 amino acids. CDR3 protein: CASSMDSATETQYF. In DNA, the CDR3 is TGTGCCAGCAGCATGGACTCCGCGACGGAGACCCAGTACTTC.

V is TRBV6-6 and J is TRBJ1-2; 7 positions agree with TRBD1. The CDR3 totals 12 residues. Trimming removed 8 bases from V and 4 bases from J; junction bases left unmatched: 4. Germline V gene lookup returns CDR1 MNHNY and CDR2 SVGAGI (reference sequence). CDR3 nucleotides: TGTGCCAGCTCCGACAGGGCCTATGGCTACACCTTC. Translated, it gives CASSDRAYGYTF.

This clonotype was seen a few times. This chain uses TRBV20-1 with TRBJ2-4; a weak D match, TRBD1 (5 bases). Germline values: CDR1 DFQATT, CDR2 SNEGSKA (reference sequence). This CDR3 region has 12 residues. The CDR3 region has the DNA TGCAGCCTGCAGGGATCCAAAAACATTCAGTACTTC. This gives the protein CSLQGSKNIQYF.

This rearrangement joins TRBV12-3 or TRBV12-4 to TRBJ2-3; 7 bases match TRBD1. V was clipped by 6 bases and J by 4 bases; unmatched bases: 7. CDR3 size: 14 residues. Here the CDR3 reads CASSFRQGSDTQYF. CDR3 sequence (DNA): TGTGCCAGCAGCTTTAGACAGGGTTCAGATACGCAGTATTTT.

This clonotype was seen a few times. The chain couples TRBV6-1 to TRBJ2-1; 11 positions agree with TRBD2. The CDR3 is 16 residues long. The germline V gene has CDR1 MNHNS and CDR2 SASEGT. V trimming: 7 bases; J trimming: 0 bases; junction bases outside the gene matches: 5. CDR3 loop: CASTKGLAGSYNEQFF. The CDR3 region has the DNA TGTGCCAGCACCAAAGGACTAGCGGGCTCCTACAATGAGCAGTTCTTC.

This clonotype was seen a handful of times. This chain uses TRBV29-1 with TRBJ2-5, with 11 bases that match TRBD1. Germline V lookup: CDR1 SQVTM, CDR2 ANQGSEA. V shed 7 bases, J shed 5 bases, and the junction held 3 bases outside the gene matches. This CDR3 contains 12 residues. CDR3 DNA sequence: TGCAGCGGGGACAGGGGGGACGAGACCCAGTACTTC. Translating gives CSGDRGDETQYF.

The V gene is TRBV12-3 or TRBV12-4, the J gene TRBJ2-3; 10 bases map to TRBD1. Trimming removed 7 bases from V and 5 bases from J; junction bases left unmatched: 15. This CDR3 spans 17 amino acids. Written as DNA, the CDR3 is TGTGCCAGCACCCCGGGACAGGGGTCGGTTGGGGGAGATACGCAGTATTTT. This codes for CASTPGQGSVGGDTQYF.

The chain has TRBV14 and TRBJ2-2; D not resolved. Germline V gives CDR1 SGHDN, CDR2 FVKESK. The CDR3 consists of 13 residues. Between the trimmed V and J ends, which lost 6 bases and 3 bases, there was a span of 8 bases. The CDR3: CASSYPDTGELFF. Here the CDR3 DNA reads TGTGCCAGCAGTTATCCAGACACCGGGGAGCTGTTTTTT.

J is TRBJ2-2 and V is TRBV15, with 9 bases identical to TRBD2. Germline V gives CDR1 LNHNV, CDR2 YYDKDF (reference sequence). V lost 0 bases to trimming and J lost 5 bases; unmatched junction nucleotides: 10. The CDR3 spans 18 residues. In DNA form, the CDR3 reads TGTGCCACCAGCAGAGACGGGCCCGGCGGGAGGGTAACCGGGGAGCTGTTTTTT. Translating it yields CATSRDGPGGRVTGELFF. The variable domain in full, with the rest retrieved from reference TRBV15 and TRBJ2-2, is DAMVIQNPRYQVTQFGKPVTLSCSQTLNHNVMYWYQQKSSQAPKLLFHYYDKDFNNEADTPDNFQSRRPNTSFCFLDIRSPGLGDTAMYLCATSRDGPGGRVTGELFFGEGSRLTVL.

This clonotype has more than one count but fewer than ten. The chain couples TRBV29-1 to TRBJ2-1, with D unresolved. V was clipped by 4 bases and J by 1 base, with 8 bases between them. The CDR3 totals 13 residues. CDR1 and CDR2 (germline): SQVTM, ANQGSEA. The CDR3 DNA reads as TGCAGCGTTGCCCCTTTGTCCTACAATGAGCAGTTCTTC. It is translated as CSVAPLSYNEQFF.

The CDR3 DNA follows: TGCAGTGCTCGTAGCGGCCAAGAGACCCAGTACTTC. Translation gives CSARSGQETQYF. The chain recombines TRBV20-1 with TRBJ2-5; the D gene is possibly TRBD2 (6 bases). Deletions cut 5 bases from V and 1 base from J, with 8 bases between. Germline V CDR1 and CDR2: DFQATT, SNEGSKA (reference sequence). The CDR3 runs 12 residues.

This clonotype was observed a few times. This chain joins TRBV2 and TRBJ2-6, with D possibly being TRBD2 (5 bases). Trimming pared 8 bases from V and 0 bases from J, leaving 20 bases between. Germline loops: CDR1 SNHLY, CDR2 FYNNEI. This CDR3 has 18 residues. The CDR3 region has the DNA TGTGCCAGCTGTTTTCTGTTGGACGGAGGCTCTGGGGCCAACGTCCTGACTTTC. It is translated as CASCFLLDGGSGANVLTF.

This clonotype occurred a few times. This sequence joins TRBV11-1 and TRBJ2-1; maybe TRBD1 (6 bases). Per germline, CDR1 SGHAT and CDR2 FQDESV (reference sequence). CDR3 length equals 18 residues. V was shortened by 5 bases and J by 6 bases, with 26 bases between the two germline ends. The CDR3, as DNA: TGTGCCAGCAGCCAATCCGGTACAGGGTATTTTTTGGGCAATGAGCAGTTCTTC. Translated: CASSQSGTGYFLGNEQFF.

This clonotype has just a few counts. CDR3 bases: TGTGCCAGCAGCTGGCTCGCAGGGGGAAATCAGCCCCAGCATTTT. This translates into CASSWLAGGNQPQHF. This rearrangement joins TRBV7-2 to TRBJ1-5, with TRBD1 matching 7 bases. The germline V gene encodes CDR1 SGHTA and CDR2 FQGNSA. Germline trimming cut 4 bases from V and 4 bases from J; bases unmatched to any gene: 7. CDR3 size: 15 residues.

The J gene is TRBJ1-6, the V gene TRBV6-1; D is unclear. In germline, CDR1 is MNHNS, CDR2 SASEGT. This CDR3 has 16 residues. V lost 6 bases, J lost 8 bases, and 20 bases lay in between. The CDR3 region is CASSLNLQQWDSPLHF. CDR3 bases: TGTGCCAGCAGCCTAAATCTCCAGCAGTGGGATTCACCCCTCCACTTT.

The J gene is TRBJ2-7, the V gene TRBV18, with D uncertain. V was shortened by 0 bases and J by 3 bases, with 6 bases between the two germline ends. This CDR3 comprises 13 residues. CDR1 KGHSH and CDR2 LQKENI come from the germline V gene. CDR3 in amino acids: CASSPPGNYEQYF. The CDR3 bases are TGTGCCAGCTCACCACCGGGCAACTACGAGCAGTACTTC. The complete variable domain, with remaining parts taken from reference TRBV18 and TRBJ2-7, reads NAGVMQNPRHLVRRRGQEARLRCSPMKGHSHVYWYRQLPEEGLKFMVYLQKENIIDESGMPKERFSAEFPKEGPSILRIQQVVRGDSAAYFCASSPPGNYEQYFGPGTRLTVT.

The CDR3 DNA sequence: TGTGCCAGCAGCTTAGCAGCGCAGGGGATAGATACGCAGTATTTT. It is translated as CASSLAAQGIDTQYF. The rearrangement links TRBV7-2 to TRBJ2-3; tentatively, D is TRBD1 (6 bases). Germline CDR1 reads SGHTA; CDR2 reads FQGNSA. V was trimmed by 0 bases and J by 5 bases, leaving 12 bases between them. The CDR3 has 15 residues.

This clonotype has ten or more counts. The chain uses TRBV5-1 and TRBJ1-1; D gene ambiguous. Germline V gives CDR1 SGHRS, CDR2 YFSETQ. The CDR3 covers 13 residues. Trimming removed 3 bases from V and 4 bases from J, with 10 bases in between. The CDR3 spells CASSSLTTTEAFF. As DNA, the CDR3 is TGCGCCAGCAGCTCCCTGACAACCACTGAAGCTTTCTTT.

This clonotype was detected a few times. The rearrangement joins TRBV5-1 to TRBJ2-1; 11 nucleotides match TRBD2. Germline assignment: CDR1 SGHRS and CDR2 YFSETQ. The junction had 3 bases not matched to a gene; V was cut back by 1 base and J by 0 bases. This CDR3 is 17 amino acids long. CDR3 in amino acids: CASSLPGTSGSYNEQFF. The CDR3 DNA sequence: TGCGCCAGCAGCTTGCCCGGGACTAGCGGCTCCTACAATGAGCAGTTCTTC.

V and J are TRBV7-9 and TRBJ1-2; D is undetermined. Trimming left V 6 bases short and J 4 bases short, with 9 bases between. The CDR3 has 12 amino acids. Germline V gene lookup returns CDR1 SEHNR and CDR2 FQNEAQ (reference sequence). CDR3 in amino acids: CASSPDGYGYTF. Written as DNA, the CDR3 is TGTGCCAGCAGTCCGGACGGCTATGGCTACACCTTC.

This clonotype appeared a few times. The chain has TRBV28 and TRBJ2-5; TRBD2 aligns across 13 bases. The junction had 17 bases not matched to a gene; V was cut back by 5 bases and J by 2 bases. In germline, CDR1 is MDHEN, CDR2 SYDVKM. This CDR3 spans 20 amino acids. CDR3 DNA: TGTGCCAGCAGTGCCTGGAGAGGGACTAGCGGGAAGCACGGGCAAGAGACCCAGTACTTC. Translation gives CASSAWRGTSGKHGQETQYF.

This clonotype was observed a few times. The gene calls are TRBV5-1 and TRBJ1-2; D gene ambiguous. Germline V gene lookup returns CDR1 SGHRS and CDR2 YFSETQ. The length of the CDR3 is 14 residues. V gave up 0 bases and J gave up 2 bases, with 8 bases separating them. CDR3 protein: CASSLDPVNYGYTF. Here the CDR3 DNA reads TGCGCCAGCAGCTTGGATCCGGTAAACTATGGCTACACCTTC.

The rearrangement links TRBV7-3 to TRBJ2-1; the D is unclear. V was clipped by 2 bases and J by 7 bases, with 15 bases between them. The CDR3 length is 15 residues. Looked up from germline, CDR1 is SGHTA and CDR2 is FQGTGA. The CDR3 DNA follows: TGTGCCAGCAGCTTATCATTAGGTGGGCTTAATGAGCAGTTCTTC. Protein product: CASSLSLGGLNEQFF.

The chain has TRBV19 and TRBJ1-2; no clear D gene. Looked up from germline, CDR1 is LNHDA and CDR2 is SQIVND (reference sequence). V was clipped by 7 bases and J by 5 bases, with 20 bases between them. The CDR3 runs 15 residues. CDR3 protein: CASITSGGMTYGYTF. The CDR3 DNA reads as TGTGCCAGTATCACCAGCGGAGGTATGACTTATGGCTACACCTTC.